Following are 29 T cell receptor beta chains from one sample sequenced in a study of OX40 agonist ivuxolimab in advanced cancers. Assay used: immunoSEQ multiplex PCR; TCRdb lists only in-frame clones, some missing. The sample holds over 40,000 clones, more than 70% seen once. The input for sequencing was CD4+ or CD8+ T cells sorted from blood, taken in a trial of the OX40 agonist ivuxolimab. The source of these receptors is an adult with an advanced solid tumor such as melanoma, head and neck, liver or kidney cancer.

The chain couples TRBV5-8 to TRBJ2-1, with TRBD2 matching 13 bases. The germline V gene encodes CDR1 SGHTS and CDR2 YDEGEE. The V segment lost 5 bases and the J segment 3 bases; nucleotides outside the gene matches: 2. The CDR3 runs 15 residues. CDR3 sequence (DNA): TGTGCCAGCAGAAGGACTAGCGGGAGCTACAATGAGCAGTTCTTC. Translated, it gives CASRRTSGSYNEQFF.

The CDR3 sequence: CASSPGGDLSYEQYF. The CDR3 DNA reads TGTGCCAGCAGCCCGGGTGGGGACTTGTCCTACGAGCAGTACTTC. The V call is TRBV11-3, the J call TRBJ2-7; possibly TRBD2 for D (6 bases). V shed 5 bases and J shed 1 base, with 15 bases lying between them. The germline V gene has CDR1 SGHNT and CDR2 YENEEA. This CDR3 comprises 15 residues.

The chain combines TRBV10-3 with TRBJ1-2; D gene uncertain. The CDR3 length is 11 residues. Germline lookup yields CDR1 ENHRY and CDR2 SYGVKD. The V and J ends lost 6 bases and 7 bases respectively, with 9 bases between them. Here the CDR3 DNA reads TGTGCCATCAGCCCGGGGTCTGGCTACACCTTC. Its protein product is CAISPGSGYTF.

The V and J genes are TRBV27 and TRBJ2-5, with unresolved D. Germline V gene lookup returns CDR1 MNHEY and CDR2 SMNVEV (reference sequence). This CDR3 spans 16 amino acids. Trimming stripped 5 bases from V and 1 base from J, with 17 bases between. Here the CDR3 DNA reads TGTGCCAGCAGTCCCGTTCGTTTCCCGGGCCAAGAGACCCAGTACTTC. The encoded protein is CASSPVRFPGQETQYF.

This chain uses TRBV9 with TRBJ2-1, with 8 positions matching TRBD1. The CDR3 loop spans 15 amino acids. The germline gives CDR1 SGDLS, CDR2 YYNGEE. Unmatched junction bases numbered 6, after V lost 5 bases and J lost 2 bases. CDR3 region: CASRQGVGTYNEQFF. Here the CDR3 DNA reads TGTGCCAGCAGACAGGGGGTGGGTACCTACAATGAGCAGTTCTTC.

This chain connects TRBV6-5 to TRBJ1-5; D gene uncertain. Trimming pared 4 bases from V and 5 bases from J, leaving 9 bases between. Germline assignment: CDR1 MNHEY and CDR2 SVGAGI. This CDR3 comprises 13 residues. CDR3 sequence reads: CASSFNSDQPQHF. As DNA, the CDR3 is TGTGCCAGCAGTTTTAACAGTGATCAGCCCCAGCATTTT.

This clone was detected a few times. The chain joins TRBV5-8 to TRBJ1-3, with 9 bases lining up with TRBD1. J gave up 0 bases and V 4 bases, and 8 bases lay outside the gene matches. The CDR3 extends over 17 amino acids. CDR1 SGHTS and CDR2 YDEGEE come from the germline V gene. CDR3 bases: TGTGCCAGCAGCCAAAGGACAGGGGCCCACTCTGGAAACACCATATATTTT. Encoded protein: CASSQRTGAHSGNTIYF.

The chain couples TRBV19 to TRBJ2-3; 10 positions agree with TRBD1. Trimming at V came to 6 bases and at J to 1 base, leaving 7 bases not matched to a gene. This CDR3 is built from 16 residues. The V gene's germline CDR1 is LNHDA and CDR2 SQIVND (reference sequence). The CDR3 sequence is CASSLTGTGGTDTQYF. The CDR3 DNA follows: TGTGCCAGTAGCCTCACCGGGACAGGGGGCACAGATACGCAGTATTTT.

The rearrangement uses TRBV11-2 and TRBJ1-1; TRBD1 might be the D (5 bases). Trimming took 7 bases from V and 1 from J, leaving 16 bases between them. The CDR3 is 15 amino acids. Germline V gene lookup returns CDR1 SGHAT and CDR2 FQNNGV. The CDR3: CASNGLGGWNTEAFF. The DNA for the CDR3 is TGTGCCAGCAACGGTCTTGGGGGGTGGAACACTGAAGCTTTCTTT.

This chain uses TRBV9 with TRBJ1-1; D gene unclear. Germline V gene lookup returns CDR1 SGDLS and CDR2 YYNGEE. The CDR3 has 15 amino acids. The germline V and J ends were trimmed by 2 bases and 0 bases, with 11 bases remaining between them. CDR3 coding DNA: TGTGCCAGCAGCGTTGGGAGGGCCATGAACACTGAAGCTTTCTTT. Amino acids: CASSVGRAMNTEAFF. The complete variable domain, with remaining parts taken from reference TRBV9 and TRBJ1-1, reads DSGVTQTPKHLITATGQRVTLRCSPRSGDLSVYWYQQSLDQGLQFLIQYYNGEERAKGNILERFSAQQFPDLHSELNLSSLELGDSALYFCASSVGRAMNTEAFFGQGTRLTVV.

The chain links TRBV6-1 to TRBJ2-3; 9 nucleotides line up with TRBD2. The CDR3 is 14 residues long. The germline V gene encodes CDR1 MNHNS and CDR2 SASEGT. The junction had 7 bases not matched to a gene; V was cut back by 8 bases and J by 4 bases. Here the CDR3 reads CASLSGGWADTQYF. CDR3 DNA: TGTGCCAGCTTGAGCGGGGGGTGGGCAGATACGCAGTATTTT.

This clone appeared a few times. Written as DNA, the CDR3 is TGTGCCAGCAGTTACCGGGGGTCCCGCACAGATACGCAGTATTTT. Translation: CASSYRGSRTDTQYF. This rearrangement joins TRBV6-5 to TRBJ2-3, with D perhaps TRBD2 (6 bases). The V and J ends lost 2 bases and 1 base respectively, with 10 bases between them. The germline V gene encodes CDR1 MNHEY and CDR2 SVGAGI. The CDR3 runs 15 residues.

The chain carries TRBV30 and TRBJ2-3, with 7 bases matching TRBD2. Germline assignment: CDR1 GTSNPN and CDR2 SVGIG (reference sequence). CDR3 length: 17 residues. With V trimmed by 0 bases and J by 3 bases, 12 bases remained unmatched. The CDR3 DNA is TGTGCCTGGAGTGTACAGCCAGCGGGAAGTGGTACAGATACGCAGTATTTT. Translated, it gives CAWSVQPAGSGTDTQYF.

The V gene is TRBV29-1, the J gene TRBJ2-3; a weak D match, TRBD1 (5 bases). V dropped 3 bases and J dropped 2 bases, with 15 bases sitting between them. This CDR3 contains 15 residues. Germline CDR1 reads SQVTM; CDR2 reads ANQGSEA. The CDR3 loop reads CSVDGSSGPTDTQYF. The CDR3 bases are TGCAGCGTTGATGGTTCGTCAGGGCCCACAGATACGCAGTATTTT.

J is TRBJ2-5 and V is TRBV7-9; no definite D call. From germline, CDR1 is SEHNR and CDR2 FQNEAQ (reference sequence). Trimming removed 6 bases at V and 1 base at J, with 6 bases between. The CDR3 runs to 12 residues. DNA of the CDR3: TGTGCCAGCAGACTCGCCCAAGAGACCCAGTACTTC. Amino acids: CASRLAQETQYF.

The V and J genes are TRBV6-5 and TRBJ1-3, with D uncertain. The CDR3 length is 14 residues. V dropped 5 bases and J dropped 0 bases, with 8 bases sitting between them. Germline-derived CDR1 and CDR2 are MNHEY and SVGAGI. The CDR3 protein is CASSTTLSGNTIYF. The CDR3 DNA sequence: TGTGCCAGCAGTACTACACTCTCTGGAAACACCATATATTTT.

With respect to this clone: The junction and the germline gene differ at one end; a read error may be behind it. The CDR3 nucleotides read TGTGCCAGCAGCGAAGGGGACAGGGGACGCAATCAGCCCCAGCATTTT. Translating gives CASSEGDRGRNQPQHF. The V gene is TRBV6-1, the J gene TRBJ1-5; 10 positions agree with TRBD1. The germline V gene has CDR1 MNHNS and CDR2 SASEGT. CDR3 length: 16 residues.

The chain carries TRBV7-9 and TRBJ1-3, with 9 bases identical to TRBD1. Losses at the gene ends were 4 bases for V and 5 bases for J; bases not matched to a gene: 6. Germline CDR1 and CDR2: SEHNR and FQNEAQ (reference sequence). The length of the CDR3 is 15 residues. CDR3 amino acids: CASSSGQGLRNTIYF. CDR3 DNA sequence: TGTGCCAGCAGCTCCGGACAGGGGCTAAGAAACACCATATATTTT. Drawing the rest from reference TRBV7-9 and TRBJ1-3, the complete variable domain is DTGVSQNPRHKITKRGQNVTFRCDPISEHNRLYWYRQTLGQGPEFLTYFQNEAQLEKSRLLSDRFSAERPKGSFSTLEIQRTEQGDSAMYLCASSSGQGLRNTIYFGEGSWLTVV.

The chain is built from TRBV28 and TRBJ2-4; no firm D call. The CDR3 sequence is 19 residues long. CDR1 is MDHEN, CDR2 SYDVKM, per germline. The V end lost 2 bases, the J end lost 0 bases, and 20 bases lay between the germline ends. CDR3 in amino acids: CASSLGIGWSELAKNIQYF. The CDR3 region has the DNA TGTGCCAGCAGTTTAGGGATAGGGTGGAGCGAACTAGCCAAAAACATTCAGTACTTC.

The rearrangement joins TRBV6-1 to TRBJ1-1; 7 positions agree with TRBD1. The CDR3 sequence is 14 residues long. Germline CDR1 MNHNS, CDR2 SASEGT. The junction had 8 bases not matched to a gene; V was cut back by 7 bases and J by 3 bases. The CDR3 region is CASNDPRGYTEAFF. The CDR3 nucleotides are TGTGCCAGCAATGACCCCAGGGGGTACACTGAAGCTTTCTTT.

This chain joins TRBV5-1 and TRBJ2-3; perhaps TRBD2 as D (6 bases). Looked up from germline, CDR1 is SGHRS and CDR2 is YFSETQ. V was clipped by 0 bases and J by 4 bases, with 9 bases between them. The CDR3 runs to 14 residues. CDR3 sequence: CASSLGGASDTQYF. CDR3 nucleotides: TGCGCCAGCAGCTTGGGCGGGGCATCAGATACGCAGTATTTT.

The chain has TRBV2 and TRBJ2-7; tentatively, D is TRBD2 (6 bases). The CDR3 spans 11 residues. With 7 bases removed from V and 6 bases from J, the gap between germline ends came to 10 bases. Germline V gene sequence: CDR1 SNHLY, CDR2 FYNNEI. CDR3 loop: CASMVGGEQYF. DNA for the CDR3: TGTGCCAGCATGGTGGGAGGCGAGCAGTACTTC.

The table lists this clone with a count of one. V is TRBV5-1 and J is TRBJ1-6; D is perhaps TRBD1 (5 bases). CDR3 length: 16 residues. CDR1 SGHRS and CDR2 YFSETQ come from the germline V gene. V lost 1 base and J 5 bases, leaving 13 bases between the germline ends. The CDR3 coding sequence is TGCGCCAGCAGCTTGCGTGGGACTGTGAATAATTCACCCCTCCACTTT. This gives the protein CASSLRGTVNNSPLHF.

The chain has TRBV18 and TRBJ2-7; D is uncertain. CDR1 is KGHSH and CDR2 is LQKENI in the germline V gene. The V and J ends lost 4 bases and 5 bases respectively, with 12 bases between them. The CDR3 has 13 residues. CDR3 nucleotides: TGTGCCAGCTCACGCTCGCGAACGAACGAGCAGTACTTC. It codes for CASSRSRTNEQYF.

The chain recombines TRBV19 with TRBJ1-5; the D is unclear. From germline, CDR1 is LNHDA and CDR2 SQIVND (reference sequence). V was pared by 5 bases and J by 7 bases, with 12 bases between. This CDR3 is 13 amino acids long. The CDR3 region has the DNA TGTGCCAGTAGTCTCTTAGGAGAGCAGCCCCAGCATTTT. Amino acids: CASSLLGEQPQHF.

This clone appeared once. The chain recombines TRBV20-1 with TRBJ2-3, with TRBD2 matching 7 bases. Germline CDR1 DFQATT, CDR2 SNEGSKA (reference sequence). V lost 6 bases to trimming and J lost 11 bases; unmatched junction nucleotides: 5. The CDR3 length is 10 residues. The CDR3 region is CSARGRVQYF. Written as DNA, the CDR3 is TGCAGTGCCCGTGGGAGGGTGCAGTATTTT.

The gene calls are TRBV28 and TRBJ2-2; D uncertain. Germline CDR1 MDHEN, CDR2 SYDVKM. CDR3 length: 13 amino acids. Trimming stripped 7 bases from V and 4 bases from J, with 10 bases between. The CDR3 sequence is CASTSVVTGELFF. The CDR3 bases are TGTGCCAGCACCTCGGTAGTCACCGGGGAGCTGTTTTTT.

This clone is medium-sized. This chain uses TRBV6-5 with TRBJ1-6; 7 bases match TRBD1. V was clipped by 5 bases and J by 5 bases; unmatched bases: 3. This CDR3 has 14 amino acids. Germline V lookup: CDR1 MNHEY, CDR2 SVGAGI. The CDR3, as DNA: TGTGCCAGCAGTCGACAGGGACATAATTCACCCCTCCACTTT. This sequence encodes CASSRQGHNSPLHF.

The count of this clone is one. This rearrangement joins TRBV19 to TRBJ2-1; D possibly corresponds to TRBD1 (6 bases). Germline-derived CDR1 and CDR2 are LNHDA and SQIVND (reference sequence). The CDR3 length is 16 residues. Trimming took off 1 base at V and 4 bases at J, with 14 bases between the two ends. The CDR3 coding sequence is TGTGCCAGTAGTATAGTAATTGGACAGCCATACAATGAGCAGTTCTTC. Translated: CASSIVIGQPYNEQFF. The variable domain in full, with the rest retrieved from reference TRBV19 and TRBJ2-1, is DGGITQSPKYLFRKEGQNVTLSCEQNLNHDAMYWYRQDPGQGLRLIYYSQIVNDFQKGDIAEGYSVSREKKESFPLTVTSAQKNPTAFYLCASSIVIGQPYNEQFFGPGTRLTVL.